The clone carrying this T cell receptor (beta chain) came up once. The antigen is unknown. Method: immunoSEQ multiplex PCR; TCRdb's copy keeps in-frame clones and lacks some. The data hold more than 60,000 clones, with 84% observed a single time. Between the trimmed V and J ends, which lost 5 bases and 2 bases, there was a span of 10 bases. CDR3 size: 13 residues. Germline lookup yields CDR1 SGHRS and CDR2 YFSETQ. The data were obtained in a study of OX40 agonist ivuxolimab in advanced cancers. Overall study: Ivuxolimab, an antibody acting as an agonist of OX40 (CD134), was used to treat patients. A diagnosis of hepatocellular carcinoma, melanoma, renal cell or head and neck cancer was present in dose-escalation patients. Averaging roughly 60 years in age, with a range of about 23 to 79, the cohort was approximately 84% male. Whole-study findings and limits: At 0.1 to 3.0 mg/kg, clonal expansion of CD4+ and CD8+ blood T cells had occurred by week 6.

This specimen was CD4+ or CD8+ T cells sorted from blood, taken in a trial of the OX40 agonist ivuxolimab. The sequence derives from an adult with an advanced solid tumor such as melanoma, head and neck, liver or kidney cancer. The V gene is TRBV5-1, the J gene TRBJ1-1; D may be TRBD1 (6 bases). The CDR3, as DNA: TGCGCCAGCAGGATGGACAGCAACACTGAAGCTTTCTTT. Protein: CASRMDSNTEAFF. Full variable domain (rest looked up from reference TRBV5-1 and TRBJ1-1): KAGVTQTPRYLIKTRGQQVTLSCSPISGHRSVSWYQQTPGQGLQFLFEYFSETQRNKGNFPGRFSGRQFSNSRSEMNVSTLELGDSALYLCASRMDSNTEAFFGQGTRLTVV.